Here is one TCR beta chain with its context. Antigen unknown. This record comes from a study of Graves' ophthalmopathy and Graves' hyperthyroidism. Study-wide points: Blood also held most thyroid clonotypes expanded above 0.001 frequency.

Amplified TCR beta CDR3 regions were obtained using RNA transcripts as template. In the first round, RT-PCR was carried out with HTBI primers, and a multiplex PCR formed the second round. TCRdb called the multiplex PCR reads again in MiXCR, with one record for every CDR3 protein. The table records about 740,000 distinct CDR3 sequences, roughly two fifths of them present only once. With 1 base removed from V and 6 bases from J, the gap between germline ends came to 15 bases. CDR1 and CDR2 from the germline V gene are SGHTA and FQGNSA. This CDR3 has 15 residues. This chain uses TRBV7-2 with TRBJ1-2, with D perhaps TRBD1 (5 bases). Sequenced input: peripheral blood. This TCR derives from an adult man with Graves' ophthalmopathy. The chain's CDR3 is CASSLGPESGDGYTF. Here the CDR3 DNA reads TGTGCCAGCAGCTTAGGACCCGAGTCGGGGGATGGCTACACCTTC.